In this sample, the clone carrying this TCR beta chain turned up once. Its antigen is as yet unknown. The Oncomine TCR Beta short-read assay generated sequence data from the DNA of cultured CD4+ T cells. TCRdb fed the PCR reads into MiXCR, producing one record per CDR3 protein. The data hold approximately 14,000 distinct CDR3 sequences, with about 60% observed a single time. The data were obtained in a study of vaccination and CD4 T cells after COVID-19. This sample's treatment: roughly 10-day PBMC culture with coronavirus spike peptide pools or control peptides (ViraFEST assay). Germline CDR1 and CDR2: KGHSH and LQKENI. CDR3 length: 14 residues. Trimming left V 3 bases short and J 9 bases short, with 17 bases between.

Input material: CD4+ T cells from blood, cultured in vitro. This receptor was identified in a human donor who had recovered from COVID-19. The genes are TRBV18 and TRBJ2-5; D remains ambiguous. This CDR3 reads CASSPTVDRAAQYF. The DNA for the CDR3 is TGTGCCAGCTCACCTACTGTGGACCGGGCGGCCCAGTACTTC.